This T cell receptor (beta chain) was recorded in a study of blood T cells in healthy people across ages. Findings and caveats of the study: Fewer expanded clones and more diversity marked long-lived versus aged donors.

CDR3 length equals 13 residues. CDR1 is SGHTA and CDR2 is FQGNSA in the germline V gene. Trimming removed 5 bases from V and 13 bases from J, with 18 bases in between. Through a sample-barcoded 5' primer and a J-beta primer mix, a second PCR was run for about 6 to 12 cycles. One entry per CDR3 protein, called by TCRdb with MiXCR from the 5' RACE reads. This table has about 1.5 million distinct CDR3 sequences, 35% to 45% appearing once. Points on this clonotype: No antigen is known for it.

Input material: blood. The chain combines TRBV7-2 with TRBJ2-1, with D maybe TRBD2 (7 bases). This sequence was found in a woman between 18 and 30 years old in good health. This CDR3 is CASSGGAVETQFF. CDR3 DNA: TGTGCCAGCAGCGGGGGGGCGGTCGAGACCCAGTTCTTC.